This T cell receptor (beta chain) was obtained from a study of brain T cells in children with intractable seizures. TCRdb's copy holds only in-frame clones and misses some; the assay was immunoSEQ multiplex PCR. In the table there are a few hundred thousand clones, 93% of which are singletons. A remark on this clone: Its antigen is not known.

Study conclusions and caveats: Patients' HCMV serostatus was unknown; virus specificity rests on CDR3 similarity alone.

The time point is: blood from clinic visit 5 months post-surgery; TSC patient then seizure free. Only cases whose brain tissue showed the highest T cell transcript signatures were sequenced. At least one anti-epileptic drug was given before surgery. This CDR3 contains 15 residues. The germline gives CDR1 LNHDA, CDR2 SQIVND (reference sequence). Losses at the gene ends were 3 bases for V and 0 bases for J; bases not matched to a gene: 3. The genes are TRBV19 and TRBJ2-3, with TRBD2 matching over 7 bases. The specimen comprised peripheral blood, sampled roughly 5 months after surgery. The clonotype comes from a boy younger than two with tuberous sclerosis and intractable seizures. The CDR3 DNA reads TGTGCCAGTAGTATCTATAGCGGGAGCACAGATACGCAGTATTTT. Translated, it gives CASSIYSGSTDTQYF.